These 5 T cell receptor beta chains share one sample of origin, sequenced in a study of blood T cell repertoires in COVID-19 (TCRdb year 2020). Libraries were prepared through the immunoSEQ multiplex PCR assay. In its TCRdb copy, this immuneACCESS table keeps in-frame sequences only and misses some clones. Where compared with another copy, unresolved V genes explain less than half of these, and the others have no known cause. The sample records 150,000 to 200,000 clones, 86% of which are singletons. The ten most abundant clones make up roughly 9.1% of the sample. Sequenced input: PBMCs or T cells enriched from blood (not recorded which). The receptors come from a woman younger than 45 who had recovered from COVID-19.

This chain connects TRBV6-5 to TRBJ1-2, with D maybe TRBD1 (5 bases). Germline values: CDR1 MNHEY, CDR2 SVGAGI. The CDR3 spans 13 residues. V lost 0 bases, J lost 7 bases, and 9 bases lay in between. The DNA for the CDR3 is TGTGCCAGCAGTTACTCAGGGGACTCTGGCTACACCTTC. The encoded protein is CASSYSGDSGYTF.

V usage is TRBV7-9 and J usage is TRBJ1-1, with 9 positions matching TRBD1. The CDR3 runs to 15 residues. The germline V gene has CDR1 SEHNR and CDR2 FQNEAQ (reference sequence). V lost 6 bases and J lost 5; bases outside the gene matches: 10. The CDR3 loop is CASSQLQGAGTEAFF. CDR3 sequence (DNA): TGTGCCAGCAGTCAGCTACAGGGGGCTGGGACTGAAGCTTTCTTT.

This chain links TRBV9 with TRBJ2-1, with a tentative D call TRBD1 (7 bases). V lost 2 bases, J lost 9 bases, and 18 bases lay in between. This CDR3 spans 15 amino acids. Germline-derived CDR1 and CDR2 are SGDLS and YYNGEE. CDR3 bases: TGTGCCAGCAGCGTTACAGGGGACGGAGGGAGTGAGCAGTTCTTC. Amino acids: CASSVTGDGGSEQFF.

V is TRBV11-1 and J is TRBJ2-5, with D unresolved. Germline CDR1 reads SGHAT; CDR2 reads FQDESV (reference sequence). The CDR3 covers 15 residues. With 5 bases removed from V and 0 bases from J, the gap between germline ends came to 13 bases. The CDR3 DNA sequence: TGTGCCAGCAGCCGTAGATTGGCGGACCAAGAGACCCAGTACTTC. Amino acids: CASSRRLADQETQYF.

The gene calls are TRBV7-2 and TRBJ2-1; 7 bases agree with TRBD1. The CDR3 covers 16 residues. The V and J ends lost 5 bases and 3 bases, in that order; junction bases with no gene match: 10. CDR1 is SGHTA and CDR2 is FQGNSA in the germline V gene. CDR3 sequence (DNA): TGTGCCAGCAGCCCAGCCCGGGGACAGAGCTACAATGAGCAGTTCTTC. Translating gives CASSPARGQSYNEQFF.